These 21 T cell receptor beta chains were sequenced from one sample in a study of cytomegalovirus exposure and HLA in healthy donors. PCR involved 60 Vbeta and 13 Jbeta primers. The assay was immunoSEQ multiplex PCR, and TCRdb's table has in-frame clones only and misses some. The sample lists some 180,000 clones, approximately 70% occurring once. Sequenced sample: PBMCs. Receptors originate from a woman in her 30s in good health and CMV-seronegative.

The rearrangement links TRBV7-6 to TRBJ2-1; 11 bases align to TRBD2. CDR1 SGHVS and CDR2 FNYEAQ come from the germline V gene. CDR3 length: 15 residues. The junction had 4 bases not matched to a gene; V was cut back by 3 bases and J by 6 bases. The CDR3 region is CASSFVAGGINEQFF. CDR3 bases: TGTGCCAGCAGCTTCGTAGCGGGAGGGATCAATGAGCAGTTCTTC. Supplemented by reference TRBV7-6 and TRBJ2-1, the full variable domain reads GAGVSQSPRYKVTKRGQDVALRCDPISGHVSLYWYRQALGQGPEFLTYFNYEAQQDKSGLPNDRFSAERPEGSISTLTIQRTEQRDSAMYRCASSFVAGGINEQFFGPGTRLTVL.

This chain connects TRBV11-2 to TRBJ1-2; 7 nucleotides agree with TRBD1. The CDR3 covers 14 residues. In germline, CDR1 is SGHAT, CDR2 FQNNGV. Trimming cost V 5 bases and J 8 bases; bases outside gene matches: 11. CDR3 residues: CASSLRKGAQGYTF. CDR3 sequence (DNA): TGTGCCAGCAGCCTTCGGAAGGGGGCTCAGGGCTACACCTTC.

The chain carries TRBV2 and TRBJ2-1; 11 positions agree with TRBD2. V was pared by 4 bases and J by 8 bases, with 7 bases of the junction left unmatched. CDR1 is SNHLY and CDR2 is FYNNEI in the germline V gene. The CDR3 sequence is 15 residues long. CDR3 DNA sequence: TGTGCCAGCAGTGCGGATAGCGGGGGGGCCGATGAGCAGTTCTTC. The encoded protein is CASSADSGGADEQFF.

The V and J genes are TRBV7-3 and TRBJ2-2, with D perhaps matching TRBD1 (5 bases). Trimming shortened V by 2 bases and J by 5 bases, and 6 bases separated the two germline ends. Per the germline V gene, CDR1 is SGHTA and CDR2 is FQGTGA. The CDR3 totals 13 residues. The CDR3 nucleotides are TGTGCCAGCAGCTTACCAGGGACCGGGGAGCTGTTTTTT. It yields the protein CASSLPGTGELFF.

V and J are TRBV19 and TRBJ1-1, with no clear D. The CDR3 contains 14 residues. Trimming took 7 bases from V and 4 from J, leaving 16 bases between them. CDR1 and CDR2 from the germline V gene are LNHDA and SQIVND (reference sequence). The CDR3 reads CASTLGRSGTEAFF. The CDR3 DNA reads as TGTGCCAGTACCCTGGGGAGATCGGGCACTGAAGCTTTCTTT.

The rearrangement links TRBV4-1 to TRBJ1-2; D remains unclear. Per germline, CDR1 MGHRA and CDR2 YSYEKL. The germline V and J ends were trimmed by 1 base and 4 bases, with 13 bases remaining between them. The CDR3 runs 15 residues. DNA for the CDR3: TGCGCCAGCAGCCAAGTAGGCCGGAGGCCCTATGGCTACACCTTC. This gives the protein CASSQVGRRPYGYTF.

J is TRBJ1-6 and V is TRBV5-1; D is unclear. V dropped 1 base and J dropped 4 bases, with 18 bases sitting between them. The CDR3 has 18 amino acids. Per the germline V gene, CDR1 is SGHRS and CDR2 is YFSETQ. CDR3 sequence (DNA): TGCGCCAGCAGCTTGATCTCGGGGATCGATCCTTATAATTCACCCCTCCACTTT. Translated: CASSLISGIDPYNSPLHF. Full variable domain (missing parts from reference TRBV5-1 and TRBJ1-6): KAGVTQTPRYLIKTRGQQVTLSCSPISGHRSVSWYQQTPGQGLQFLFEYFSETQRNKGNFPGRFSGRQFSNSRSEMNVSTLELGDSALYLCASSLISGIDPYNSPLHFGNGTRLTVT.

CDR3 in amino acids: CASSPLLQGNYGYTF. Written as DNA, the CDR3 is TGTGCCAGCTCACCCCTTCTACAGGGAAACTATGGCTACACCTTC. The V call is TRBV18, the J call TRBJ1-2, with D tentatively TRBD1 (6 bases). This CDR3 is built from 15 residues. Germline V gene sequence: CDR1 KGHSH, CDR2 LQKENI. V lost 3 bases, J lost 2 bases, and 13 bases lay in between.

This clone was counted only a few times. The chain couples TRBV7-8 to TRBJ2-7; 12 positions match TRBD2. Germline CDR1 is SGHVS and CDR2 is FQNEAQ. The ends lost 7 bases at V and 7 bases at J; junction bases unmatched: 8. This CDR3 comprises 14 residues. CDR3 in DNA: TGTGCCAGCATCCCGGGACTAGCGGGTATAGAGCAGTACTTC. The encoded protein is CASIPGLAGIEQYF.

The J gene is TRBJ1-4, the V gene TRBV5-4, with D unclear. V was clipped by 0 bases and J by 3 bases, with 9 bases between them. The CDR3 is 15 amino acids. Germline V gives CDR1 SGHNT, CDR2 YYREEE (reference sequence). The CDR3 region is CASSLGREPNEKLFF. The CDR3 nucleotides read TGTGCCAGCAGCTTGGGGAGGGAACCTAATGAAAAACTGTTTTTT. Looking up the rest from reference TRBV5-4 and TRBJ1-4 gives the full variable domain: ETGVTQSPTHLIKTRGQQVTLRCSSQSGHNTVSWYQQALGQGPQFIFQYYREEENGRGNFPPRFSGLQFPNYSSELNVNALELDDSALYLCASSLGREPNEKLFFGSGTQLSVL.

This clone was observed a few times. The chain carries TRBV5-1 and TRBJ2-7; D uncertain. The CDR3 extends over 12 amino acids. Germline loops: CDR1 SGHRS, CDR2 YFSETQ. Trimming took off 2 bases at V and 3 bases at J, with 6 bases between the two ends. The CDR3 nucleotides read TGCGCCAGCAGCTTTACGGGCTACGAGCAGTACTTC. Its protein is CASSFTGYEQYF.

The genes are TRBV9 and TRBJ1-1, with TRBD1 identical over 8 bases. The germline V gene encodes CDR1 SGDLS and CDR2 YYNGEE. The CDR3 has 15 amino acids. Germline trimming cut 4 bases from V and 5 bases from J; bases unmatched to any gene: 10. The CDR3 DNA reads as TGTGCCAGCAGCAACCCCTACAGGGGGGGAACTGAAGCTTTCTTT. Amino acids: CASSNPYRGGTEAFF.

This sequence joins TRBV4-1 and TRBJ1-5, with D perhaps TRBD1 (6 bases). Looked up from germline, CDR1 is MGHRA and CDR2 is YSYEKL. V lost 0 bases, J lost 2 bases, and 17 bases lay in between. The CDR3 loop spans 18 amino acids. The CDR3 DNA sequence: TGCGCCAGCAGCCAAGATGGGCGGGGGGCGATCGGCAATCAGCCCCAGCATTTT. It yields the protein CASSQDGRGAIGNQPQHF.

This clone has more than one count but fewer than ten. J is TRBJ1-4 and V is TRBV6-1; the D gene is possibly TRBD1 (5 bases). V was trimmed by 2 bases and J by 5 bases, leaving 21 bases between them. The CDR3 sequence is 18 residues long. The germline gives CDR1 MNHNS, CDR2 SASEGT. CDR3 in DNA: TGTGCCAGCAGTGAACCCCCCTTCGCGGGACGGGGAAATGAAAAACTGTTTTTT. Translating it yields CASSEPPFAGRGNEKLFF.

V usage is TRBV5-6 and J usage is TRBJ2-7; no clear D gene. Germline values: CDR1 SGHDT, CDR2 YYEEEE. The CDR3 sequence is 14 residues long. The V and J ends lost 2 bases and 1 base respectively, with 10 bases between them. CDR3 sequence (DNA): TGTGCCAGCAGCTTTTTTGTCAGATCCTACGAGCAGTACTTC. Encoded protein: CASSFFVRSYEQYF.

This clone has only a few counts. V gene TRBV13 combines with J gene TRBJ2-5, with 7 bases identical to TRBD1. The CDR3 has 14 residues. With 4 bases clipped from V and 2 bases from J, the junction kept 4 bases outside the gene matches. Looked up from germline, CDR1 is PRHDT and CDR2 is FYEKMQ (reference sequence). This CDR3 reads CASSSRQGQETQYF. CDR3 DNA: TGTGCCAGCAGCTCCCGACAGGGTCAAGAGACCCAGTACTTC.

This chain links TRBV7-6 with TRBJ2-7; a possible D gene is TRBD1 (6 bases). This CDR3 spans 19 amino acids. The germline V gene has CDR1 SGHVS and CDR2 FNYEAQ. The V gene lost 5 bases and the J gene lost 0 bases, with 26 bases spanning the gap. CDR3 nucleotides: TGTGCCAGCAGCCCCCCCCTTCCGCAGACAGGTCCCAGCTCCTACGAGCAGTACTTC. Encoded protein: CASSPPLPQTGPSSYEQYF.

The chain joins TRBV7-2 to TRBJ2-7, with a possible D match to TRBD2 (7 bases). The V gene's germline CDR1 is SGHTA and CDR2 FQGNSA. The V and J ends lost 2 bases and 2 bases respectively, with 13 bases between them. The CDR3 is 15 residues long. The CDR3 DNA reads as TGTGCCAGCAGCTTATGGGGGGGGCCCACCTACGAGCAGTACTTC. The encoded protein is CASSLWGGPTYEQYF.

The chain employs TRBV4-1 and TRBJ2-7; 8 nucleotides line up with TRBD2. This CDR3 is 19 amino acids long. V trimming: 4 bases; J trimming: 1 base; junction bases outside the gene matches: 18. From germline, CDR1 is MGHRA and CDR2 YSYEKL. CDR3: CASSPGKGTVTSVSYEQYF. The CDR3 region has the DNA TGCGCCAGCAGCCCAGGTAAAGGGACGGTGACTAGCGTATCCTACGAGCAGTACTTC.

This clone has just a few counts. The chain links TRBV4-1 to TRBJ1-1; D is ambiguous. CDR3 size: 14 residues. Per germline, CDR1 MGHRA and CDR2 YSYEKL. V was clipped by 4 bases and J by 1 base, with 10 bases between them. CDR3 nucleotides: TGCGCCAGCAGCCCTCACAGCTGGAACACTGAAGCTTTCTTT. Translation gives CASSPHSWNTEAFF.

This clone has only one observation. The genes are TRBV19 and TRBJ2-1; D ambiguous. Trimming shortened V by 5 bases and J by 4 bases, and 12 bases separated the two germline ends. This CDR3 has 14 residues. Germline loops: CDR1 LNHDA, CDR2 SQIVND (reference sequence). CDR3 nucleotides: TGTGCCAGTAGTCCTTCCCTAGAGTACAATGAGCAGTTCTTC. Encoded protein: CASSPSLEYNEQFF.